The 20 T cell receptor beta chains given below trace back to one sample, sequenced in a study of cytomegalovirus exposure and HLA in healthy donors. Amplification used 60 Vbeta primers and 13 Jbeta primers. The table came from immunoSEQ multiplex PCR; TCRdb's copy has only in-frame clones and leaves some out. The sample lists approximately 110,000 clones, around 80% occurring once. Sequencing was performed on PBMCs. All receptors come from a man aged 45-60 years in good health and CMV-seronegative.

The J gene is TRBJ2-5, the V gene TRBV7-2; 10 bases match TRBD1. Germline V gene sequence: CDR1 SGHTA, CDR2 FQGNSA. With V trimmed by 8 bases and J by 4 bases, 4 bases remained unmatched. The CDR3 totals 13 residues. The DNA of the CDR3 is TGTGCCAGCGCCGGACAGGGGGGAGAGACCCAGTACTTC. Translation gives CASAGQGGETQYF. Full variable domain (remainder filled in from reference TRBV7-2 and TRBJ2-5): GAGVSQSPSNKVTEKGKDVELRCDPISGHTALYWYRQSLGQGLEFLIYFQGNSAPDKSGLPSDRFSAERTGGSVSTLTIQRTQQEDSAVYLCASAGQGGETQYFGPGTRLLVL.

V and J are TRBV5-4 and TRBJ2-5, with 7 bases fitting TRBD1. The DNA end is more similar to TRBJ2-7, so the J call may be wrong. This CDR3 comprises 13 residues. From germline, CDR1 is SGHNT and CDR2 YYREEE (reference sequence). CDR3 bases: TGTGCCAGCAGCCGGGGACAGCCCTACGAGCAGTACTTC. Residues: CASSRGQPYEQYF.

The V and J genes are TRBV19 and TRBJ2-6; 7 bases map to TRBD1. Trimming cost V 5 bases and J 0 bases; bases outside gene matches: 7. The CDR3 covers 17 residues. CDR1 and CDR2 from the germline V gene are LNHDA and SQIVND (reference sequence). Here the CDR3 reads CASSRDSSDSGANVLTF. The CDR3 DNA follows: TGTGCCAGTAGTCGGGACAGCAGCGACTCTGGGGCCAACGTCCTGACTTTC. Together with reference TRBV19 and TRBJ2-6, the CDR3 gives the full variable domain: DGGITQSPKYLFRKEGQNVTLSCEQNLNHDAMYWYRQDPGQGLRLIYYSQIVNDFQKGDIAEGYSVSREKKESFPLTVTSAQKNPTAFYLCASSRDSSDSGANVLTFGAGSRLTVL.

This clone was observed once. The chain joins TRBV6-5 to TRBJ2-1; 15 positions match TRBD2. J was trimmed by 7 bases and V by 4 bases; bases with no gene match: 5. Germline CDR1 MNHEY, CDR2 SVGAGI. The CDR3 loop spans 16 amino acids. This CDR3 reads CASSSRTSGRANEQFF. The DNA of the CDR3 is TGTGCCAGCAGTTCCCGGACTAGCGGGAGGGCGAATGAGCAGTTCTTC.

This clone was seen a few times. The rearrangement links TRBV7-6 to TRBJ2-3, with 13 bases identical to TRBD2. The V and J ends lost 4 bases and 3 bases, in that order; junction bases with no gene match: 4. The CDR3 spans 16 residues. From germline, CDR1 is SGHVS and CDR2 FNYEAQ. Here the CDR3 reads CASSSGTSGMTDTQYF. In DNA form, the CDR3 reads TGTGCCAGCAGCTCCGGGACTAGCGGGATGACAGATACGCAGTATTTT.

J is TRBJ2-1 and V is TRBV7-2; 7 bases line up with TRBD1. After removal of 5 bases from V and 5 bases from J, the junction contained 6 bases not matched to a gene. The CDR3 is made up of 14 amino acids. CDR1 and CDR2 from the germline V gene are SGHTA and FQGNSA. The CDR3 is CASSHGTANNEQFF. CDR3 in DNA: TGTGCCAGCAGCCACGGGACAGCTAACAATGAGCAGTTCTTC.

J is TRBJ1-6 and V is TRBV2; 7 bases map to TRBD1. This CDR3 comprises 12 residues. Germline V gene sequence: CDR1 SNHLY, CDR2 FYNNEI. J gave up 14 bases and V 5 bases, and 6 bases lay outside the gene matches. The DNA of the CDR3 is TGTGCCAGCAGTAGGGACAGACAAGCCCTCCACTTT. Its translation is CASSRDRQALHF.

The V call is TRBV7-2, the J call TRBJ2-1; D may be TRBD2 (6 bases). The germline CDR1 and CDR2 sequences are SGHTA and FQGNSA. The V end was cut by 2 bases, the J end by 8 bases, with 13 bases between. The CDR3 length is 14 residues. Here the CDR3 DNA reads TGTGCCAGCAGCTTAAACGGGGGAAGGGATGAGCAGTTCTTC. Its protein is CASSLNGGRDEQFF.

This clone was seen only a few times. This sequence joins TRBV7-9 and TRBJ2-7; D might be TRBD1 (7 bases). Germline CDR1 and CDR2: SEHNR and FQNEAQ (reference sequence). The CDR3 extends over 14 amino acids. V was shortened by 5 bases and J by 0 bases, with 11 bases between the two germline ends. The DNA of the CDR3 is TGTGCCAGCAGCCCGCGGGACAGCTCCTACGAGCAGTACTTC. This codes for CASSPRDSSYEQYF.

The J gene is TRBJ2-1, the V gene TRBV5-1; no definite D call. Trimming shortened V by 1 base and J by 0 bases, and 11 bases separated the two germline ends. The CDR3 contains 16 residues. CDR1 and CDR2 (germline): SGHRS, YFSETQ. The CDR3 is CASSLSRLPSYNEQFF. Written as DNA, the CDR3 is TGCGCCAGCAGCTTGTCCCGCCTACCCTCCTACAATGAGCAGTTCTTC.

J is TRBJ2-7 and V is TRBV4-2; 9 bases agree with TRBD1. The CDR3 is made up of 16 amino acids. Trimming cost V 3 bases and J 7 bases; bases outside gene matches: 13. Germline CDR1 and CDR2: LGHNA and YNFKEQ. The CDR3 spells CASSHVTGDRVREQYF. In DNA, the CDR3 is TGTGCCAGCAGCCATGTAACCGGGGACAGGGTTCGAGAGCAGTACTTC.

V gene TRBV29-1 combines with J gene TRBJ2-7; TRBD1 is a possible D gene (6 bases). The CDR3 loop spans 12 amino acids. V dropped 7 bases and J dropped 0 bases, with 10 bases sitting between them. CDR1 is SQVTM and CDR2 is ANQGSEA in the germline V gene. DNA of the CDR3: TGCAGCGGGGGGCGAAACTCCTACGAGCAGTACTTC. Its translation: CSGGRNSYEQYF.

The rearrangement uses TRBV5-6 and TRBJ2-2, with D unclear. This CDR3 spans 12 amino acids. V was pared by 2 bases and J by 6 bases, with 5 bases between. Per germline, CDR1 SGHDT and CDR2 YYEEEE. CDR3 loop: CASSLSPGELFF. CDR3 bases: TGTGCCAGCAGCTTAAGCCCCGGGGAGCTGTTTTTT.

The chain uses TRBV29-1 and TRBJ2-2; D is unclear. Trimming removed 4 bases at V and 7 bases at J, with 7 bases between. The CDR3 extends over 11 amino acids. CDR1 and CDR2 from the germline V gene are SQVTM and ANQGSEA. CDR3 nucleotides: TGCAGCGTTGGGCCCGACGGGGAGCTGTTTTTT. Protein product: CSVGPDGELFF.

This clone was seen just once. This CDR3 is CASSVGQGTDTQYF. CDR3 nucleotides: TGTGCCAGTAGTGTTGGACAGGGAACAGATACGCAGTATTTT. J is TRBJ2-3 and V is TRBV19; 8 bases map to TRBD1. Germline V gives CDR1 LNHDA, CDR2 SQIVND (reference sequence). V was clipped by 5 bases and J by 3 bases; unmatched bases: 4. CDR3 length: 14 amino acids.

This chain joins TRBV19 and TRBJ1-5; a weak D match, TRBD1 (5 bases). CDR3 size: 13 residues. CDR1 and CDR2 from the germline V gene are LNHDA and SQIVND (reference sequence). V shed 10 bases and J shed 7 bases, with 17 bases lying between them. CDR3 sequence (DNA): TGTGCCACCTCCCCGGGGAGGGACCAGCCCCAGCATTTT. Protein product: CATSPGRDQPQHF.

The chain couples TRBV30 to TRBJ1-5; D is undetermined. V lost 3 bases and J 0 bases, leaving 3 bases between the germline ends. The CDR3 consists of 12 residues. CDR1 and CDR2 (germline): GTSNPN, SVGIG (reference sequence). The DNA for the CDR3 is TGTGCCTGGAGCTTTAGCAATCAGCCCCAGCATTTT. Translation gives CAWSFSNQPQHF.

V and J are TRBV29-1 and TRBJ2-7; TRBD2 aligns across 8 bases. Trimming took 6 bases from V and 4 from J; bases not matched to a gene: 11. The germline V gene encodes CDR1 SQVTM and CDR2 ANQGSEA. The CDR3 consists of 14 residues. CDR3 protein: CSVGGGLGSYEQYF. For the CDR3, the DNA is TGCAGCGTGGGGGGGGGACTAGGTTCTTACGAGCAGTACTTC.

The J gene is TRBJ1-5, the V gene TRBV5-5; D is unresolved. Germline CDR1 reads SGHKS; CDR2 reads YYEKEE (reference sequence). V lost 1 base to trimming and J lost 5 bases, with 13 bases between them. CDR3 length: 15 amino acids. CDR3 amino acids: CASSLYSSVDQPQHF. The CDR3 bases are TGTGCCAGCAGCTTGTACAGTAGCGTCGATCAGCCCCAGCATTTT.

This CDR3 is CASSALAGGPYEQYF. The CDR3 DNA reads as TGCGCCAGCAGTGCTCTAGCGGGAGGGCCCTACGAGCAGTACTTC. The chain links TRBV10-2 to TRBJ2-7, with 12 bases fitting TRBD2. CDR1 is WSHSY and CDR2 is SAAADI in the germline V gene. CDR3 size: 15 residues. V shed 4 bases and J 2 bases; nucleotides not matched to a gene: 3.